What follows is one TCR beta chain and its context. Trimming shortened V by 0 bases and J by 2 bases, and 8 bases separated the two germline ends. CDR3 length: 14 amino acids. CDR1 is LGHNA and CDR2 is YNFKEQ in the germline V gene. The data are from a study of chemoradiotherapy in HPV16-positive cancers. Repeated repertoire sampling spanned the course of chemoradiotherapy. This table comes from immunoSEQ multiplex PCR, and its TCRdb copy is limited to in-frame clones, with some not included. The sample has about 66,000 clones; almost 90% are singletons. The sequence came from a human donor with HPV-associated anogenital cancer. The chain has TRBV4-2 and TRBJ2-7; the D gene is possibly TRBD2 (6 bases). Source: blood, taken from a patient who underwent chemoradiotherapy. The DNA for the CDR3 is TGTGCCAGCAGCCAAGATGGCGGGACCTACGAGCAGTACTTC. It yields the protein CASSQDGGTYEQYF.